This section outlines one T cell receptor beta chain sequence together with its context. Its antigen remains unidentified. This specimen belongs to a study of T cells in Graves' hyperthyroidism and ophthalmopathy. Study-level points and caveats: Most thyroid-expanded clonotypes above 0.001 were also found in blood.

Germline V gives CDR1 SQVTM, CDR2 ANQGSEA. V was cut by 5 bases and J by 4 bases, with 14 bases left in between. The length of the CDR3 is 13 residues. Clinical symptoms, serum thyroxine, TRAb, thyroid ultrasound and orbital computed tomography established diagnosis. Amplified TCR beta CDR3 regions derived from RNA transcripts. Researchers ran a first-round RT-PCR on the TCR CDR3 using the HTBI primer set. TCRdb re-called the multiplex PCR reads through MiXCR, storing one row per CDR3 protein. In the table there are 700,000 to 850,000 distinct CDR3 sequences, roughly a third of which are singletons. Sample: blood. The gene calls are TRBV29-1 and TRBJ1-1; D is possibly TRBD1 (5 bases). The clonotype originates from a woman aged 40 to 50 with Graves' hyperthyroidism. The CDR3 nucleotides are TGCAGCGTTTCACAGGAGTCGGCCACTGAAGCTTTCTTT. It translates to CSVSQESATEAFF.